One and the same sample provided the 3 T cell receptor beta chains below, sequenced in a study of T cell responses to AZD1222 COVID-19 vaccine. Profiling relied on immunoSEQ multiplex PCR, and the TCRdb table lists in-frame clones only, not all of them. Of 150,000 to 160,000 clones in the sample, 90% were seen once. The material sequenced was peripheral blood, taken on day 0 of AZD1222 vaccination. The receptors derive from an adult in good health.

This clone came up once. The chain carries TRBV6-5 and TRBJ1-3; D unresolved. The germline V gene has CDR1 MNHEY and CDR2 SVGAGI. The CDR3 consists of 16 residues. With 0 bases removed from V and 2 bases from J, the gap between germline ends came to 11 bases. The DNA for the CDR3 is TGTGCCAGCAGTTACTCGGGCCACGGAACTGGAAACACCATATATTTT. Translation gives CASSYSGHGTGNTIYF.

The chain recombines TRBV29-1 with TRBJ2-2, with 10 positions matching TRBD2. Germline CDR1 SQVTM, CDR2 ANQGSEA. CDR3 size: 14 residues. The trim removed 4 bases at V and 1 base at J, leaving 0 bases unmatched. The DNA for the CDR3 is TGCAGCGTTGCTAGCGGGAGGAACACCGGGGAGCTGTTTTTT. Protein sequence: CSVASGRNTGELFF.

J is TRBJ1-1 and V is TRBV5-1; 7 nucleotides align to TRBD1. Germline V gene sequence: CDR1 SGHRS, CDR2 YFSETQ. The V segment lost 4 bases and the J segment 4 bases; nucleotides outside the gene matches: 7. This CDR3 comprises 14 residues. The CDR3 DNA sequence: TGCGCCAGCAGCCCGGACAGGACAATCACTGAAGCTTTCTTT. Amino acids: CASSPDRTITEAFF.